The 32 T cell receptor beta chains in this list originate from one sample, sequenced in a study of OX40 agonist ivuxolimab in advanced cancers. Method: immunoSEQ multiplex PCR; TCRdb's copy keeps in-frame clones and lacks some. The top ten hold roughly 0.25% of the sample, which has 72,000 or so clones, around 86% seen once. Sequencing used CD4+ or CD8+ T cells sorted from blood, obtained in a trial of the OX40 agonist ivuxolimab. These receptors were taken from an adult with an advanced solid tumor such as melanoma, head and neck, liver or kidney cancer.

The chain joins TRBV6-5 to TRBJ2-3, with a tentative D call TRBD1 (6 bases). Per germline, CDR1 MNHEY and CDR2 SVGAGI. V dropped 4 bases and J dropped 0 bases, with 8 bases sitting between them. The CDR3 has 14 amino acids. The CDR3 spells CASSLDRSTDTQYF. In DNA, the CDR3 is TGTGCCAGCAGTTTGGACAGAAGCACAGATACGCAGTATTTT.

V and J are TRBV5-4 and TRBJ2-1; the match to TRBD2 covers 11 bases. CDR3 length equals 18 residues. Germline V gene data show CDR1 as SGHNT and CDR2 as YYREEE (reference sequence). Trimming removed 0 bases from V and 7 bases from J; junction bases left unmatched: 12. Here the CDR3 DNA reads TGTGCCAGCAGCTTGGCACCCCCCGCTAGCGGGAGGATGAATGAGCAGTTCTTC. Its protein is CASSLAPPASGRMNEQFF.

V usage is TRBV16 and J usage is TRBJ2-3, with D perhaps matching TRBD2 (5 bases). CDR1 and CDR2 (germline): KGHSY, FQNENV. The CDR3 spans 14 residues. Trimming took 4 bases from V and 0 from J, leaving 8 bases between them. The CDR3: CASSPEGSTDTQYF. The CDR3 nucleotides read TGTGCCAGCAGCCCCGAGGGAAGCACAGATACGCAGTATTTT.

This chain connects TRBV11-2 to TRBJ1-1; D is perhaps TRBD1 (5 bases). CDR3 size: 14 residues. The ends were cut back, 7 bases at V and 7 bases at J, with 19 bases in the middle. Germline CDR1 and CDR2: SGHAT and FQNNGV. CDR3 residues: CASTGRGTELEAFF. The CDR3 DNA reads TGTGCCAGCACCGGACGTGGGACTGAACTTGAAGCTTTCTTT.

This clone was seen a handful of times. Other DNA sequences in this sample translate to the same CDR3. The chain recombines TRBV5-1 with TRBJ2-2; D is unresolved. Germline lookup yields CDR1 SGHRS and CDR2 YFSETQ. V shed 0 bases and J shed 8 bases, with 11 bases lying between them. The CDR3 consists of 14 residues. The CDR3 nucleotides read TGCGCCAGCAGCTTGGGGGGTCCACCGGGGGAGCTGTTTTTT. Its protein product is CASSLGGPPGELFF.

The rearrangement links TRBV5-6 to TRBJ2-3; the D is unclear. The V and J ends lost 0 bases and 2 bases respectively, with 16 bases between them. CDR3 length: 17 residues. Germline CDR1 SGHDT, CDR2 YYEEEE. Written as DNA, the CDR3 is TGTGCCAGCAGCTTGGATGTCGGCTACGGATACACAGATACGCAGTATTTT. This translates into CASSLDVGYGYTDTQYF.

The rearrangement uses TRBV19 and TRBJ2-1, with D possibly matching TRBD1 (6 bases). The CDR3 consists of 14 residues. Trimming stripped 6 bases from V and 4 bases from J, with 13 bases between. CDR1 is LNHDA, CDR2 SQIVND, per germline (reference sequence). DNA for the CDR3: TGTGCCAGTAGCAGACTACAGGGATACAATGAGCAGTTCTTC. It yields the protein CASSRLQGYNEQFF.

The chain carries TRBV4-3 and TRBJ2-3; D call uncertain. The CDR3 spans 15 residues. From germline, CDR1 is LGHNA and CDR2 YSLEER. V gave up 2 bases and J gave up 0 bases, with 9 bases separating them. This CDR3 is CASSQQRVSTDTQYF. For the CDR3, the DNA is TGCGCCAGCAGCCAACAACGGGTGAGCACAGATACGCAGTATTTT.

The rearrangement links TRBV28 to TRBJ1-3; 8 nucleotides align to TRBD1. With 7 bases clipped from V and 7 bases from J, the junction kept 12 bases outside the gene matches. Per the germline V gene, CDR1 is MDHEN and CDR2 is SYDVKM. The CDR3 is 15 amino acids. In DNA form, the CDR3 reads TGTGCCAGCACCCCAGGGGGCTCACCGCGGAACACCATATATTTT. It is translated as CASTPGGSPRNTIYF. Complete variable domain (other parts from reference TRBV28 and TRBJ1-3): DVKVTQSSRYLVKRTGEKVFLECVQDMDHENMFWYRQDPGLGLRLIYFSYDVKMKEKGDIPEGYSVSREKKERFSLILESASTNQTSMYLCASTPGGSPRNTIYFGEGSWLTVV.

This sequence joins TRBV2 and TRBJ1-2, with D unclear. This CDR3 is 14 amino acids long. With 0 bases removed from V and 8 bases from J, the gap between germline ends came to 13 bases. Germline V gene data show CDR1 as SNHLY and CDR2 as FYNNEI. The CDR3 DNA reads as TGTGCCAGCAGTGAAGCAGGAACGGTGGAGGGCTACACCTTC. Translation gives CASSEAGTVEGYTF.

CDR3 in DNA: TGCGCCAGCAGCTTGGGACAGGGGTGGAGCTATGGCTACACCTTC. This sequence encodes CASSLGQGWSYGYTF. The chain carries TRBV5-1 and TRBJ1-2; TRBD1 agrees at 8 bases. The CDR3 sequence is 15 residues long. Germline V gene data show CDR1 as SGHRS and CDR2 as YFSETQ. V dropped 0 bases and J dropped 4; count of bases not matched to a gene: 5. Drawing the rest from reference TRBV5-1 and TRBJ1-2, the complete variable domain is KAGVTQTPRYLIKTRGQQVTLSCSPISGHRSVSWYQQTPGQGLQFLFEYFSETQRNKGNFPGRFSGRQFSNSRSEMNVSTLELGDSALYLCASSLGQGWSYGYTFGSGTRLTVV.

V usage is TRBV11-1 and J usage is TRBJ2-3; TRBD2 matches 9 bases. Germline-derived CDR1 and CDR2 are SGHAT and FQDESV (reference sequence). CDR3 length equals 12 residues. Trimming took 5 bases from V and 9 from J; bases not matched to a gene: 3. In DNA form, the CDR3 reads TGTGCCAGCAGCCGTGGACTAGCGACGCAGTATTTT. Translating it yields CASSRGLATQYF.

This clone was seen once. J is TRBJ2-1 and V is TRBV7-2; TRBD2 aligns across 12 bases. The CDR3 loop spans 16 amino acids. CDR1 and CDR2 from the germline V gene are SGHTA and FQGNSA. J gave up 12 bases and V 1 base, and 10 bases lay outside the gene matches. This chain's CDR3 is CASSLVRLAGGPRQFF. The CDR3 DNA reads TGTGCCAGCAGCTTAGTAAGGCTAGCGGGAGGGCCGAGGCAGTTCTTC.

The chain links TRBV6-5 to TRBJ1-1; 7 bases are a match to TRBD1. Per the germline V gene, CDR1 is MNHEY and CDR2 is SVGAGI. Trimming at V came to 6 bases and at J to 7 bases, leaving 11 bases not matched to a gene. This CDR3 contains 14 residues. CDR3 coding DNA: TGTGCCAGCAGGCCGGGACAGACATGGGGTGAAGCTTTCTTT. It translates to CASRPGQTWGEAFF.

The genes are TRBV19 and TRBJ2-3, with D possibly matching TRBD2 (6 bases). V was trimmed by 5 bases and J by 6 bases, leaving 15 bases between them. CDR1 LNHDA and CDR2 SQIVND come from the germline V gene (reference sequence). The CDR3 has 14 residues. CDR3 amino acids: CASSDRGAGDTQYF. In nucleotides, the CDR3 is TGTGCCAGTAGTGACCGGGGAGCGGGTGATACGCAGTATTTT.

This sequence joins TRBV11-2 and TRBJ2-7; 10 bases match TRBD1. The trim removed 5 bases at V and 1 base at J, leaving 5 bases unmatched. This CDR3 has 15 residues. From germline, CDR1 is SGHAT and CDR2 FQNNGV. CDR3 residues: CASSQQGQGSYEQYF. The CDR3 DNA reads TGTGCCAGCAGCCAACAGGGACAGGGGTCCTACGAGCAGTACTTC. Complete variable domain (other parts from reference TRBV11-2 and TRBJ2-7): EAGVAQSPRYKIIEKRQSVAFWCNPISGHATLYWYQQILGQGPKLLIQFQNNGVVDDSQLPKDRFSAERLKGVDSTLKIQPAKLEDSAVYLCASSQQGQGSYEQYFGPGTRLTVT.

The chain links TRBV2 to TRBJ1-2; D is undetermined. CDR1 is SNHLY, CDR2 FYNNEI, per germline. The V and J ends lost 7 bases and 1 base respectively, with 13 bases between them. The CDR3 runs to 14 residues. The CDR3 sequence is CASTEGQLNYGYTF. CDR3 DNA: TGTGCCAGCACTGAGGGCCAGCTTAACTATGGCTACACCTTC.

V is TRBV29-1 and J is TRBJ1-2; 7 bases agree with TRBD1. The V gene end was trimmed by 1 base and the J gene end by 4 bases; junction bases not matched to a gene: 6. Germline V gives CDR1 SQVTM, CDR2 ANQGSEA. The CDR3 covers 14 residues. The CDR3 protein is CSVEGGQTAYGYTF. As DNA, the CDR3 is TGCAGCGTTGAAGGGGGACAGACCGCCTATGGCTACACCTTC.

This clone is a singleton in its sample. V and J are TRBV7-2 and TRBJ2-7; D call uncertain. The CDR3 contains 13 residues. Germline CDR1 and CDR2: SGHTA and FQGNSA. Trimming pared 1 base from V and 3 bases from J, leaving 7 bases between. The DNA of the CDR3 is TGTGCCAGCAGCTTAGAAGGGAACTACGAGCAGTACTTC. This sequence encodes CASSLEGNYEQYF.

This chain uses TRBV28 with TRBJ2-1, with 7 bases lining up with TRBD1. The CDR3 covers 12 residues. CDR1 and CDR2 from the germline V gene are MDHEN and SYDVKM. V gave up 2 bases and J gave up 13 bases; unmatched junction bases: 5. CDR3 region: CASSLNRGGQFF. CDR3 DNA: TGTGCCAGCAGTTTAAACAGGGGCGGCCAGTTCTTC.

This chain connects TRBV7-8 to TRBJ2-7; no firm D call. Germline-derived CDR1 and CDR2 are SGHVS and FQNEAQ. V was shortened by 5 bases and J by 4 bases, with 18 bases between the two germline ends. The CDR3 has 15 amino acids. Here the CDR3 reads CASSLGVNSRYEQYF. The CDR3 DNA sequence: TGTGCCAGCAGCCTTGGGGTCAACTCTCGGTACGAGCAGTACTTC.

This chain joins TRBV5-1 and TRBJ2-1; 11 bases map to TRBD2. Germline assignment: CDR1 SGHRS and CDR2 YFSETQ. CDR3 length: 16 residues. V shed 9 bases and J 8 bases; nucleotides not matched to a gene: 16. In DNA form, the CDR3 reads TGCGCCACCACTAGCGGGAGATCGGAGTGGGAAGATGAGCAGTTCTTC. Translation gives CATTSGRSEWEDEQFF.

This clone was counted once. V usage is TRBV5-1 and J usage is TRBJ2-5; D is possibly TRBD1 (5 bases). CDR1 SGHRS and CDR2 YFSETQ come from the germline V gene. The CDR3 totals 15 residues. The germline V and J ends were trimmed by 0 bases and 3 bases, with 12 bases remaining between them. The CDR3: CASSLGQIVKETQYF. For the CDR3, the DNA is TGCGCCAGCAGCTTGGGACAGATCGTAAAAGAGACCCAGTACTTC.

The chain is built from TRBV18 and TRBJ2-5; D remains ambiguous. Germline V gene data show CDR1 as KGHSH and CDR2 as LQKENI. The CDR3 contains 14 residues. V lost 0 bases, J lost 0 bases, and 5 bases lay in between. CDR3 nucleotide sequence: TGTGCCAGCTCACCACCGGGGTACCAAGAGACCCAGTACTTC. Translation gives CASSPPGYQETQYF. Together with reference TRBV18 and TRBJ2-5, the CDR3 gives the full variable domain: NAGVMQNPRHLVRRRGQEARLRCSPMKGHSHVYWYRQLPEEGLKFMVYLQKENIIDESGMPKERFSAEFPKEGPSILRIQQVVRGDSAAYFCASSPPGYQETQYFGPGTRLLVL.

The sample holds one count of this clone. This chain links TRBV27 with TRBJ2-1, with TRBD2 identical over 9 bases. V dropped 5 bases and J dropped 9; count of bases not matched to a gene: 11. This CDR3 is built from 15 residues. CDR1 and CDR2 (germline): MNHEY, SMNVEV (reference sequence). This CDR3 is CASSQGLAKRIEQFF. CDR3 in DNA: TGTGCCAGCAGTCAGGGACTAGCTAAGCGTATTGAGCAGTTCTTC.

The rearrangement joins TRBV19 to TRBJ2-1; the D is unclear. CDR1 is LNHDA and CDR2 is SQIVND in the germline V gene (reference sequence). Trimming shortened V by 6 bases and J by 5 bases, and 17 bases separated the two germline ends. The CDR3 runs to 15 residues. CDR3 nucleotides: TGTGCCAGTAGCCCATACGAAGGGTCCCACAATGAGCAGTTCTTC. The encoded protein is CASSPYEGSHNEQFF.

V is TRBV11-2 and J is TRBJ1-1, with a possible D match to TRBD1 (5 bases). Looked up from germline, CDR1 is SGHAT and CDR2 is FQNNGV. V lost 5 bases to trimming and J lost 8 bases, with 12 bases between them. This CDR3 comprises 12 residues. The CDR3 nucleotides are TGTGCCAGCAGCAAACGGGACTCAGAAGCTTTCTTT. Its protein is CASSKRDSEAFF. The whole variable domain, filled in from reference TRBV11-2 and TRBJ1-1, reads EAGVAQSPRYKIIEKRQSVAFWCNPISGHATLYWYQQILGQGPKLLIQFQNNGVVDDSQLPKDRFSAERLKGVDSTLKIQPAKLEDSAVYLCASSKRDSEAFFGQGTRLTVV.

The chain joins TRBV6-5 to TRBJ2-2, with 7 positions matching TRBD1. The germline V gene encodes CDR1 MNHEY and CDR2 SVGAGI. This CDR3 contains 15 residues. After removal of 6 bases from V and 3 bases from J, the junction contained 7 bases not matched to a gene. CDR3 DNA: TGTGCCAGCAGCCGACAGGACAGGTACACCGGGGAGCTGTTTTTT. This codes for CASSRQDRYTGELFF.

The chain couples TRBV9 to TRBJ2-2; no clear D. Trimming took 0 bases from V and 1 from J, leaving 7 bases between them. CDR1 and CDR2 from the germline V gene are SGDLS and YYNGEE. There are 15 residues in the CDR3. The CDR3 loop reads CASSVAGWNTGELFF. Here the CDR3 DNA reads TGTGCCAGCAGCGTAGCTGGGTGGAACACCGGGGAGCTGTTTTTT.

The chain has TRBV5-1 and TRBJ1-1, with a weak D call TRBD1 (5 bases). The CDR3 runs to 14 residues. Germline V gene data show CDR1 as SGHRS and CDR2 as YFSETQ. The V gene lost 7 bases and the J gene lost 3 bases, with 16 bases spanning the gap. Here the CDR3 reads CASGTTDQHTEAFF. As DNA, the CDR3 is TGCGCCAGCGGGACGACGGATCAGCACACTGAAGCTTTCTTT.

The CDR3 loop reads CASSPPNNAGYTF. For the CDR3, the DNA is TGTGCCAGCTCACCACCCAATAACGCCGGCTACACCTTC. The chain employs TRBV18 and TRBJ1-2; D is undetermined. CDR3 length: 13 residues. Germline-derived CDR1 and CDR2 are KGHSH and LQKENI. The germline V and J ends were trimmed by 0 bases and 8 bases, with 10 bases remaining between them.

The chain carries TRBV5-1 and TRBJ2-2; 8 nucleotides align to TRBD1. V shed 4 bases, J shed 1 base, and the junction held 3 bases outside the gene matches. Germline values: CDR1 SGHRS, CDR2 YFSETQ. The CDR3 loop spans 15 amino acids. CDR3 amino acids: CASSLGQENTGELFF. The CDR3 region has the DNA TGCGCCAGCAGCCTGGGACAGGAGAACACCGGGGAGCTGTTTTTT.